These T cell receptor beta chains were read from a single sample in a study of T cells after yellow fever vaccination. MiXCR, applied by TCRdb to the 5' RACE reads, yields one record per CDR3 protein. Here the sample spans about 400,000 distinct CDR3 sequences, 6.2% being singletons. The sequencing used PBMCs, collected 5 days after the yellow fever booster vaccination. The receptors were gathered from a man aged 25-45 years who received the YFV17D yellow fever vaccine. The CDR3 runs from the conserved cysteine through the conserved F or W. A D gene is named only where the DNA matches it firmly. A clone size is listed for some rows: how often the clone was seen (once, few, many), or a class if it is expanded.

clone_size: .
j_call: TRBJ2-1
v_call: TRBV20-1
cdr3_length: 15
d_call: TRBD2
cdr3_aa: CSASLTSGRKNEQFF
cdr3_nt: TGCAGTGCTAGTTTGACTAGCGGGAGGAAAAATGAGCAGTTCTTC

clone_size: few
j_call: TRBJ2-5
v_call: TRBV20-1
cdr3_length: 15
d_call: .
cdr3_aa: CSARDVSGLQETQYF
cdr3_nt: TGCAGTGCTAGAGATGTTAGCGGCCTTCAAGAGACCCAGTACTTC

clone_size: .
j_call: TRBJ2-7
v_call: TRBV24-1
cdr3_length: 12
d_call: .
cdr3_aa: CATSDRARQQYF
cdr3_nt: TGTGCCACCAGTGACAGAGCTCGTCAGCAGTACTTC

clone_size: once
j_call: TRBJ2-1
v_call: TRBV5-6
cdr3_length: 21
d_call: TRBD2
cdr3_aa: CASSPGGGAEQTSGSYNEQFF
cdr3_nt: TGTGCCAGCAGCCCCGGGGGGGGTGCCGAACAGACTAGCGGGAGTTACAATGAGCAGTTCTTC

clone_size: few
j_call: TRBJ2-5
v_call: TRBV10-3
cdr3_length: 14
d_call: TRBD1
cdr3_aa: CAIKGGTGTETQYF
cdr3_nt: TGTGCCATCAAGGGGGGGACAGGGACAGAGACCCAGTACTTC

clone_size: few
j_call: TRBJ2-1
v_call: TRBV10-1
cdr3_length: 14
d_call: .
cdr3_aa: CASSESVSYNEQFF
cdr3_nt: TGCGCCAGCAGTGAGTCGGTGTCCTACAATGAGCAGTTCTTC

clone_size: .
j_call: TRBJ2-5
v_call: TRBV20-1
cdr3_length: 12
d_call: .
cdr3_aa: CRGVGESETQYF
cdr3_nt: TGCAGGGGGGTGGGGGAGAGCGAGACCCAGTACTTC

clone_size: .
j_call: TRBJ2-7
v_call: TRBV7-6
cdr3_length: 16
d_call: TRBD1
cdr3_aa: CASSKEAGTVTYEQYF
cdr3_nt: TGTGCCAGCAGCAAAGAAGCCGGGACAGTGACCTACGAGCAGTACTTC

clone_size: few
j_call: TRBJ2-7
v_call: TRBV3-1
cdr3_length: 15
d_call: TRBD1
cdr3_aa: CASSHPGQGKFEQYF
cdr3_nt: TGTGCCAGCTCCCATCCCGGACAGGGAAAGTTCGAGCAGTACTTC

clone_size: .
j_call: TRBJ2-3
v_call: TRBV5-4
cdr3_length: 16
d_call: TRBD2
cdr3_aa: CASSLASSGRTDTQYF
cdr3_nt: TGTGCCAGCAGCTTGGCCTCTAGCGGAAGGACAGATACGCAGTATTTT

clone_size: few
j_call: TRBJ1-2
v_call: TRBV6-5
cdr3_length: 14
d_call: TRBD1
cdr3_aa: CASSYDSGGYGYTF
cdr3_nt: TGTGCCAGCAGTTACGACTCAGGGGGCTATGGCTACACCTTC

clone_size: few
j_call: TRBJ2-1
v_call: TRBV7-2
cdr3_length: 13
d_call: TRBD2
cdr3_aa: CASSPGGSIEQFF
cdr3_nt: TGTGCCAGCTCGCCTGGCGGGAGTATTGAGCAGTTCTTC

clone_size: few
j_call: TRBJ1-2
v_call: TRBV6-1
cdr3_length: 14
d_call: TRBD1
cdr3_aa: CASRPGTGNYGYTF
cdr3_nt: TGTGCCAGCAGGCCCGGGACAGGGAACTATGGCTACACCTTC

clone_size: many
j_call: TRBJ1-6
v_call: TRBV20-1
cdr3_length: 14
d_call: .
cdr3_aa: CSAMAGTPNSPLHF
cdr3_nt: TGCAGTGCGATGGCCGGGACACCTAATTCACCCCTCCACTTT

clone_size: .
j_call: TRBJ2-7
v_call: TRBV14
cdr3_length: 17
d_call: TRBD2
cdr3_aa: CASSPQKQGGRTYEQYF
cdr3_nt: TGTGCCAGCAGCCCTCAAAAGCAGGGAGGGCGGACCTACGAGCAGTACTTC

clone_size: .
j_call: TRBJ2-1
v_call: TRBV20-1
cdr3_length: 13
d_call: .
cdr3_aa: CSASILDKNEQFF
cdr3_nt: TGCAGTGCTAGTATTCTAGATAAGAATGAGCAGTTCTTC

clone_size: .
j_call: TRBJ1-2
v_call: TRBV29-1
cdr3_length: 14
d_call: .
cdr3_aa: CSVIPGVSGYGYTF
cdr3_nt: TGCAGCGTCATCCCCGGGGTTTCTGGGTATGGCTACACCTTC

clone_size: few
j_call: TRBJ2-2
v_call: TRBV20-1
cdr3_length: 18
d_call: TRBD2
cdr3_aa: CSARDPAASGANTGELFF
cdr3_nt: TGCAGTGCTAGAGATCCGGCCGCTAGCGGAGCGAACACCGGGGAGCTGTTTTTT

clone_size: .
j_call: TRBJ2-7
v_call: TRBV12-3/TRBV12-4
cdr3_length: 16
d_call: TRBD2
cdr3_aa: CASSLGRSGGSYEQYF
cdr3_nt: TGTGCCAGCAGTTTGGGACGGAGCGGGGGCTCCTACGAGCAGTACTTC

clone_size: .
j_call: TRBJ1-1
v_call: TRBV5-4
cdr3_length: 14
d_call: .
cdr3_aa: CASARGDLNTEAFF
cdr3_nt: TGTGCCAGTGCACGGGGGGACCTAAACACTGAAGCTTTCTTT

clone_size: many
j_call: TRBJ2-7
v_call: TRBV5-1
cdr3_length: 13
d_call: .
cdr3_aa: CASRYGPSYEQYF
cdr3_nt: TGCGCCAGCAGGTACGGTCCTTCCTACGAGCAGTACTTC

clone_size: many
j_call: TRBJ2-7
v_call: TRBV7-2
cdr3_length: 15
d_call: .
cdr3_aa: CASSLNSLSSYEQYF
cdr3_nt: TGTGCCAGCAGCTTAAACTCATTGAGCTCCTACGAGCAGTACTTC

clone_size: many
j_call: TRBJ2-7
v_call: TRBV5-1
cdr3_length: 13
d_call: .
cdr3_aa: CASRGTSSYEQYF
cdr3_nt: TGCGCCAGCAGAGGTACTAGTAGCTACGAGCAGTACTTC

clone_size: many
j_call: TRBJ1-1
v_call: TRBV10-3
cdr3_length: 12
d_call: .
cdr3_aa: CAIKDLNTEAFF
cdr3_nt: TGTGCCATCAAAGACCTGAACACTGAAGCTTTCTTT

clone_size: many
j_call: TRBJ2-4
v_call: TRBV7-2
cdr3_length: 14
d_call: .
cdr3_aa: CASSFRQGGNIQYF
cdr3_nt: TGTGCCAGCAGCTTCCGACAGGGAGGAAACATTCAGTACTTC